The 16 T cell receptor beta chains in this list originate from one sample, sequenced in a study of graft-versus-host responses after intestinal transplantation. Antigens for these TCRs are unknown. TCRdb's table, derived via immunoSEQ multiplex PCR, lists solely in-frame clones and lacks some. The profile shows roughly 99,000 clones, about nine tenths of them singletons. The input for sequencing was unstimulated CD4+ T cells sorted from spleen or lymph node cells, taken before transplant. The receptors were sampled from a human donor who was the organ donor for an intestinal transplant.

The V and J genes are TRBV5-1 and TRBJ2-2; 11 bases fit TRBD2. The trim removed 1 base at V and 7 bases at J, leaving 6 bases unmatched. Germline V gene data show CDR1 as SGHRS and CDR2 as YFSETQ. The CDR3 has 16 residues. This CDR3 is CASSLLAGGPSGELFF. The CDR3 nucleotides are TGCGCCAGCAGCTTGTTAGCGGGGGGGCCGAGCGGGGAGCTGTTTTTT.

The chain carries TRBV6-5 and TRBJ2-7; no clear D. V gave up 5 bases and J gave up 3 bases, with 8 bases separating them. Looked up from germline, CDR1 is MNHEY and CDR2 is SVGAGI. CDR3 length equals 12 residues. The CDR3 region has the DNA TGTGCCAGCAGTGACGAAATCTACGAGCAGTACTTC. It is translated as CASSDEIYEQYF.

The genes are TRBV5-1 and TRBJ2-2, with D perhaps matching TRBD2 (6 bases). With 4 bases removed from V and 1 base from J, the gap between germline ends came to 11 bases. CDR3 length: 15 residues. Germline V gene lookup returns CDR1 SGHRS and CDR2 YFSETQ. Here the CDR3 reads CASSPGGMNTGELFF. The CDR3 coding sequence is TGCGCCAGCAGCCCTGGGGGGATGAACACCGGGGAGCTGTTTTTT.

Note on this clone: Other DNA sequences from this sample encode an identical CDR3 as well. This chain joins TRBV6-6 and TRBJ1-1; D remains unclear. Germline lookup yields CDR1 MNHNY and CDR2 SVGAGI (reference sequence). The CDR3 is 12 residues long. Trimming left V 8 bases short and J 1 base short, with 8 bases between. The chain's CDR3 is CASSRQNTEAFF. DNA of the CDR3: TGTGCCAGCTCCCGACAGAACACTGAAGCTTTCTTT.

V and J are TRBV7-2 and TRBJ2-5; 9 bases align to TRBD1. Gene TRBJ2-7 matches the end of the DNA better, so the J call may be wrong. The CDR3 sequence is 15 residues long. Germline loops: CDR1 SGHTA, CDR2 FQGNSA. CDR3 sequence: CASSPWTGDIYEQYF. The CDR3, as DNA: TGTGCCAGCAGCCCGTGGACAGGGGATATCTACGAGCAGTACTTC.

The chain couples TRBV6-6 to TRBJ1-5; D possibly corresponds to TRBD1 (6 bases). The CDR3 has 16 amino acids. Trimming left V 1 base short and J 1 base short, with 11 bases between. Germline CDR1 is MNHNY and CDR2 is SVGAGI (reference sequence). CDR3 sequence (DNA): TGTGCCAGCAGTTACTTCCGGGGGCTCAGCAATCAGCCCCAGCATTTT. This translates into CASSYFRGLSNQPQHF.

V gene TRBV6-1 combines with J gene TRBJ1-6; D unresolved. This CDR3 spans 14 amino acids. From germline, CDR1 is MNHNS and CDR2 SASEGT. The germline V and J ends were trimmed by 8 bases and 0 bases, with 8 bases remaining between them. The CDR3 sequence is CASLRSSYNSPLHF. CDR3 DNA sequence: TGTGCCAGCTTAAGGTCCTCCTATAATTCACCCCTCCACTTT.

The J gene is TRBJ2-7, the V gene TRBV19, with 9 bases lining up with TRBD1. V shed 5 bases, J shed 6 bases, and the junction held 11 bases outside the gene matches. There are 15 residues in the CDR3. Looked up from germline, CDR1 is LNHDA and CDR2 is SQIVND (reference sequence). The CDR3 here is CASSGTGGSRVEQYF. The CDR3 DNA follows: TGTGCCAGTAGTGGAACAGGGGGCTCAAGGGTCGAGCAGTACTTC. Full variable domain (missing parts from reference TRBV19 and TRBJ2-7): DGGITQSPKYLFRKEGQNVTLSCEQNLNHDAMYWYRQDPGQGLRLIYYSQIVNDFQKGDIAEGYSVSREKKESFPLTVTSAQKNPTAFYLCASSGTGGSRVEQYFGPGTRLTVT.

This chain connects TRBV18 to TRBJ2-7, with 13 bases aligning to TRBD2. J was trimmed by 6 bases and V by 4 bases; bases with no gene match: 3. Germline values: CDR1 KGHSH, CDR2 LQKENI. The CDR3 totals 14 residues. CDR3 residues: CASSLGLAGVEQYF. The DNA for the CDR3 is TGTGCCAGCTCACTCGGACTAGCGGGAGTCGAGCAGTACTTC.

The J gene is TRBJ2-7, the V gene TRBV2; TRBD1 might be the D (5 bases). Trimming took off 6 bases at V and 6 bases at J, with 15 bases between the two ends. The CDR3 sequence is 13 residues long. Germline V gene lookup returns CDR1 SNHLY and CDR2 FYNNEI. CDR3 bases: TGTGCCAGCAGGGTTGCACTCCAGGGCGAGCAGTACTTC. Translated: CASRVALQGEQYF.

In regard to this clone: This sample includes further DNA sequences coding for the same CDR3. The rearrangement uses TRBV7-3 and TRBJ2-7, with TRBD1 matching 9 bases. After removal of 5 bases from V and 4 bases from J, the junction contained 3 bases not matched to a gene. The CDR3 has 13 residues. Germline CDR1 reads SGHTA; CDR2 reads FQGTGA. DNA of the CDR3: TGTGCCAGCAGCCCGGACAGGGGTTACGAGCAGTACTTC. Its translation is CASSPDRGYEQYF.

As to this clone: Other DNA sequences in this sample translate to the same CDR3. The V call is TRBV11-3, the J call TRBJ2-5; D may be TRBD1 or TRBD2 (5 bases each). V lost 0 bases and J lost 5, with 19 bases in between. The CDR3 contains 17 residues. Germline lookup yields CDR1 SGHNT and CDR2 YENEEA. As DNA, the CDR3 is TGTGCCAGCAGCTTAGAGGCGTGGGACGCCGTGGGGGAGACCCAGTACTTC. Encoded protein: CASSLEAWDAVGETQYF.

This chain joins TRBV2 and TRBJ1-1; D might be TRBD1 (6 bases). The CDR3 has 11 residues. Germline V gene lookup returns CDR1 SNHLY and CDR2 FYNNEI. V was pared by 4 bases and J by 12 bases, with 12 bases between. CDR3 loop: CASSGGGDTFF. The CDR3 nucleotides read TGTGCCAGCAGTGGAGGGGGAGACACTTTCTTT.

V and J are TRBV18 and TRBJ2-7, with TRBD2 matching over 7 bases. The ends lost 2 bases at V and 1 base at J; junction bases unmatched: 2. Germline values: CDR1 KGHSH, CDR2 LQKENI. This CDR3 contains 14 residues. CDR3 amino acids: CASSPGRDSYEQYF. The CDR3 DNA reads as TGTGCCAGCTCACCAGGGAGGGATTCCTACGAGCAGTACTTC.

The chain uses TRBV6-5 and TRBJ2-5; 10 positions agree with TRBD2. Losses at the gene ends were 6 bases for V and 1 base for J; bases not matched to a gene: 5. The CDR3 is 15 amino acids. Germline CDR1 and CDR2: MNHEY and SVGAGI. CDR3 sequence (DNA): TGTGCCAGCAGAAGGACTAGCGGAATCCAAGAGACCCAGTACTTC. It is translated as CASRRTSGIQETQYF.

The chain carries TRBV2 and TRBJ1-1; D unclear. Trimming took 6 bases from V and 0 from J, leaving 8 bases between them. This CDR3 is built from 13 residues. Germline loops: CDR1 SNHLY, CDR2 FYNNEI. Here the CDR3 DNA reads TGTGCCAGCAGCGGGCAAATGAACACTGAAGCTTTCTTT. Amino acids: CASSGQMNTEAFF.